The 15 T cell receptor beta chains presented below share a single source sample, sequenced in a study of vaccination and CD4 T cells after COVID-19 (dated by TCRdb to 2022 to 2024). Antigens for these TCRs are unknown. Explained via the paper, the treatment or condition label denotes: roughly nine-day PBMC culture with coronavirus spike peptide pools or control peptides (ViraFEST assay). The library relied on PCR. Sequencing took place on an Illumina iSeq 100. DNA from cultured CD4+ T cells was subjected to TCR sequencing with the Oncomine TCR Beta short-read assay at the Johns Hopkins FTIC core. Through fastp at Q25 and MiXCR, TCRdb rebuilt clones from the public reads, retaining in-frame beta chains. Identical CDR3 protein sequences are pooled into one entry, listed with their most common genes and DNA. The sample table contains about 14,000 distinct CDR3 sequences; only one count was recorded for 50% to 75% of them. The top ten clones comprise 6.2% of the sample.

Sequenced material: CD4+ T cells from blood, cultured in vitro. Receptors were obtained from a human donor who had recovered from COVID-19.

This chain connects TRBV12-3 or TRBV12-4 to TRBJ2-7; 7 positions agree with TRBD1. The trim removed 2 bases at V and 3 bases at J, leaving 4 bases unmatched. This CDR3 spans 14 amino acids. The CDR3 DNA is TGTGCCAGCAGTTTAACAGGGGACATCTACGAGCAGTACTTC. This sequence encodes CASSLTGDIYEQYF.

The chain links TRBV6-1 to TRBJ1-2; unclear D gene. This CDR3 has 13 residues. V lost 8 bases and J 0 bases, leaving 10 bases between the germline ends. Looked up from germline, CDR1 is MNHNS and CDR2 is SASEGT. The CDR3 sequence is CASSPTANYGYTF. CDR3 DNA sequence: TGTGCCAGCTCTCCGACGGCTAACTATGGCTACACCTTC.

The genes are TRBV11-2 and TRBJ1-2; D is uncertain. V was trimmed by 2 bases and J by 7 bases, leaving 8 bases between them. This CDR3 has 12 amino acids. In germline, CDR1 is SGHAT, CDR2 FQNNGV. The chain's CDR3 is CASSLPPGGYTF. The CDR3 coding sequence is TGTGCCAGCAGCTTACCCCCGGGTGGCTACACCTTC.

The gene calls are TRBV28 and TRBJ2-7, with D unclear. The germline V gene has CDR1 MDHEN and CDR2 SYDVKM. The CDR3 runs to 14 residues. Trimming shortened V by 10 bases and J by 2 bases, and 18 bases separated the two germline ends. The CDR3 DNA reads TGTGCCACCACTCAGAACCTCGGGCCCTACGAGCAGTACTTC. It encodes CATTQNLGPYEQYF.

The V call is TRBV11-1, the J call TRBJ2-7, with D possibly matching TRBD1 (5 bases). This CDR3 is 14 amino acids long. In germline, CDR1 is SGHAT, CDR2 FQDESV (reference sequence). V lost 2 bases, J lost 2 bases, and 10 bases lay in between. The CDR3 nucleotides are TGTGCCAGCAGCTTATTAAGGACAACCTACGAGCAGTACTTC. Translated, it gives CASSLLRTTYEQYF.

This clonotype was found once. The genes are TRBV9 and TRBJ2-1; D uncertain. Trimming left V 4 bases short and J 1 base short, with 15 bases between. This CDR3 comprises 16 residues. Germline-derived CDR1 and CDR2 are SGDLS and YYNGEE. The CDR3 sequence: CASSLSTTPSYNEQFF. The CDR3 nucleotides are TGTGCCAGCAGCCTCTCGACAACTCCGTCCTACAATGAGCAGTTCTTC. Drawing the rest from reference TRBV9 and TRBJ2-1, the complete variable domain is DSGVTQTPKHLITATGQRVTLRCSPRSGDLSVYWYQQSLDQGLQFLIQYYNGEERAKGNILERFSAQQFPDLHSELNLSSLELGDSALYFCASSLSTTPSYNEQFFGPGTRLTVL.

The genes are TRBV20-1 and TRBJ2-2; the match to TRBD2 covers 11 bases. CDR1 and CDR2 (germline): DFQATT, SNEGSKA (reference sequence). V was clipped by 1 base and J by 5 bases; unmatched bases: 12. The CDR3 extends over 18 amino acids. In nucleotides, the CDR3 is TGCAGTGCTAGAGGAGGTAGCGGGAGGGCCCCAGGAACCGGGGAGCTGTTTTTT. Amino acid sequence: CSARGGSGRAPGTGELFF.

The CDR3 nucleotides are TGTGCCAGCAGTTTGGGTAGCAATCAGCCCCAGCATTTT. This sequence encodes CASSLGSNQPQHF. The chain carries TRBV12-3 or TRBV12-4 and TRBJ1-5; D gene ambiguous. Trimming removed 3 bases from V and 0 bases from J, with 3 bases in between. This CDR3 spans 13 amino acids.

This sequence joins TRBV20-1 and TRBJ2-3; 11 bases are shared with TRBD2. Looked up from germline, CDR1 is DFQATT and CDR2 is SNEGSKA (reference sequence). V was clipped by 0 bases and J by 5 bases; unmatched bases: 4. This CDR3 contains 15 residues. This chain's CDR3 is CSARDLSGRVDTQYF. CDR3 in DNA: TGCAGTGCTAGAGATCTTAGCGGGAGGGTAGATACGCAGTATTTT.

This rearrangement joins TRBV20-1 to TRBJ1-1, with D perhaps TRBD1 (5 bases). Germline CDR1 is DFQATT and CDR2 is SNEGSKA (reference sequence). The CDR3 is 12 amino acids. Trimming took 7 bases from V and 11 from J, leaving 20 bases between them. CDR3 bases: TGCAGTGGACGTGTCGGGGGTAAGGGGGCTTTCTTT. Translation: CSGRVGGKGAFF.

The chain combines TRBV6-1 with TRBJ2-1, with a tentative D call TRBD2 (6 bases). This CDR3 has 15 residues. With 7 bases removed from V and 9 bases from J, the gap between germline ends came to 22 bases. CDR1 and CDR2 from the germline V gene are MNHNS and SASEGT. The CDR3 loop reads CASTPRERGAGEQFF. In DNA, the CDR3 is TGTGCCAGCACTCCACGGGAGAGGGGAGCAGGTGAGCAGTTCTTC.

The chain uses TRBV6-4 and TRBJ1-2; 8 bases line up with TRBD1. The V segment lost 6 bases and the J segment 4 bases; nucleotides outside the gene matches: 10. Germline V gene data show CDR1 as MRHNA and CDR2 as SNTAGT. CDR3 length equals 15 residues. The CDR3: CASSPLGTGAYGYTF. The CDR3 DNA is TGTGCCAGCAGCCCCTTAGGGACAGGCGCCTATGGCTACACCTTC.

CDR3 amino acids: CASSLSGQGNRYGYTF. The CDR3, as DNA: TGTGCCAGCAGTTTATCAGGACAGGGAAATCGGTATGGCTACACCTTC. This chain uses TRBV28 with TRBJ1-2, with TRBD1 matching over 8 bases. With V trimmed by 1 base and J by 5 bases, 9 bases remained unmatched. The length of the CDR3 is 16 residues. CDR1 and CDR2 (germline): MDHEN, SYDVKM.

By share, this clonotype ranks as medium-sized (0.01 to 0.1%). The chain carries TRBV5-1 and TRBJ2-2; TRBD2 agrees at 12 bases. Trimming removed 4 bases from V and 3 bases from J; junction bases left unmatched: 7. The germline CDR1 and CDR2 sequences are SGHRS and YFSETQ. This CDR3 contains 17 residues. In nucleotides, the CDR3 is TGCGCCAGCAGCCGGGGACTAGCGGGCTCCGACACCGGGGAGCTGTTTTTT. The encoded protein is CASSRGLAGSDTGELFF.

The genes are TRBV12-3 or TRBV12-4 and TRBJ1-3; no definite D call. The V and J ends lost 8 bases and 0 bases respectively, with 8 bases between them. This CDR3 has 13 amino acids. Here the CDR3 DNA reads TGTGCCAGCCGGCCCAACTCTGGAAACACCATATATTTT. Translated: CASRPNSGNTIYF.